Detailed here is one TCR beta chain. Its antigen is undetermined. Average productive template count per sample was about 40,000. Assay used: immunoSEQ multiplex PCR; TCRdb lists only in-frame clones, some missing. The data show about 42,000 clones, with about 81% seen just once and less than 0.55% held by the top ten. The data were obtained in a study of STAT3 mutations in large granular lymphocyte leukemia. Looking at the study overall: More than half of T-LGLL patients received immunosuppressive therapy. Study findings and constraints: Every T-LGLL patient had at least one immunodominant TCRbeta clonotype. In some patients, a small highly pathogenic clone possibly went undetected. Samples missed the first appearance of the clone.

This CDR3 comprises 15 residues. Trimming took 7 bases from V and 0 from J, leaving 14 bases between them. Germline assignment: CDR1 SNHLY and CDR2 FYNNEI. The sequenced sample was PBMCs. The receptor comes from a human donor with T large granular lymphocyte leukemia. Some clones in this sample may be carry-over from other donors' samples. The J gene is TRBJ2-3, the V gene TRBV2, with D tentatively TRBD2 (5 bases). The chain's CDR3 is CASTQASGSTDTQYF. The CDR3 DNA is TGTGCCAGCACCCAAGCCAGCGGAAGCACAGATACGCAGTATTTT. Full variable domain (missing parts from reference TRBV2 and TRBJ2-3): EPEVTQTPSHQVTQMGQEVILRCVPISNHLYFYWYRQILGQKVEFLVSFYNNEISEKSEIFDDQFSVERPDGSNFTLKIRSTKLEDSAMYFCASTQASGSTDTQYFGPGTRLTVL.